Below are 31 T cell receptor beta chains sequenced from a single sample in a study of T cell responses to AZD1222 COVID-19 vaccine. The data were produced by immunoSEQ multiplex PCR, yet TCRdb's version contains in-frame clones alone and is incomplete. The data hold roughly 70,000 clones, with over 75% observed a single time. The sequencing used peripheral blood, collected on day 0 of AZD1222 vaccination. The origin of the receptors is an adult in good health.

The gene calls are TRBV27 and TRBJ2-1; TRBD2 matches at 8 bases. V was pared by 6 bases and J by 8 bases, with 9 bases of the junction left unmatched. This CDR3 contains 14 residues. From germline, CDR1 is MNHEY and CDR2 SMNVEV (reference sequence). This CDR3 reads CASRFGGAVDEQFF. The CDR3 coding sequence is TGTGCCAGCAGATTCGGGGGGGCTGTCGATGAGCAGTTCTTC.

This sequence joins TRBV11-3 and TRBJ1-2; 7 nucleotides match TRBD1. V lost 5 bases and J lost 4; bases outside the gene matches: 7. The CDR3 runs to 14 residues. Looked up from germline, CDR1 is SGHNT and CDR2 is YENEEA. The CDR3 reads CASSPTGNLYGYTF. CDR3 nucleotide sequence: TGTGCCAGCAGCCCGACAGGGAACCTCTATGGCTACACCTTC.

The chain is built from TRBV6-5 and TRBJ2-1; possibly TRBD2 for D (5 bases). The CDR3 has 15 residues. The ends were cut back, 6 bases at V and 4 bases at J, with 16 bases in the middle. Per germline, CDR1 MNHEY and CDR2 SVGAGI. CDR3 residues: CASRASSPGYNEQFF. In nucleotides, the CDR3 is TGTGCCAGCAGAGCTAGCTCTCCGGGGTACAATGAGCAGTTCTTC.

This clone was recorded once. Relative to the germline gene, one junction end is altered; a read error may explain this. This chain's CDR3 is CASTLGGLEAFF. CDR3 sequence (DNA): TGCGCCAGCACCTTGGGAGGCTTGGAAGCTTTCTTT. J is TRBJ1-1 and V is TRBV5-1, with D hard to call. The CDR3 length is 12 residues. In germline, CDR1 is SGHRS, CDR2 YFSETQ. Based on the CDR3 plus reference TRBV5-1 and TRBJ1-1, the full variable domain is KAGVTQTPRYLIKTRGQQVTLSCSPISGHRSVSWYQQTPGQGLQFLFEYFSETQRNKGNFPGRFSGRQFSNSRSEMNVSTLELGDSALYLCASTLGGLEAFFGQGTRLTVV.

The table lists this clone with a few counts. The chain couples TRBV30 to TRBJ1-3; possibly TRBD1 for D (6 bases). Trimming removed 3 bases from V and 2 bases from J, with 8 bases in between. This CDR3 spans 13 amino acids. Germline values: CDR1 GTSNPN, CDR2 SVGIG (reference sequence). The CDR3 DNA is TGTGCCTGGAGCGGGGGCACTGGAAACACCATATATTTT. Translation: CAWSGGTGNTIYF.

This clone was seen just once. The V gene is TRBV20-1, the J gene TRBJ1-2, with unresolved D. From germline, CDR1 is DFQATT and CDR2 SNEGSKA (reference sequence). V was shortened by 3 bases and J by 5 bases, with 7 bases between the two germline ends. CDR3 length equals 11 residues. DNA for the CDR3: TGCAGTGCTAGTTTGGGGTATGGCTACACCTTC. The encoded protein is CSASLGYGYTF.

The chain recombines TRBV7-9 with TRBJ2-3, with TRBD2 as a possible D gene (7 bases). This CDR3 spans 16 amino acids. Germline V CDR1 and CDR2: SEHNR, FQNEAQ (reference sequence). The V end was cut by 5 bases, the J end by 4 bases, with 19 bases between. The CDR3 DNA reads TGTGCCAGCAGCGACCCTCTTGGGGGGGCCCCAGATACGCAGTATTTT. This gives the protein CASSDPLGGAPDTQYF.

The V call is TRBV28, the J call TRBJ1-4; D is undetermined. The CDR3 runs to 11 residues. CDR1 and CDR2 from the germline V gene are MDHEN and SYDVKM. V was shortened by 8 bases and J by 5 bases, with 6 bases between the two germline ends. The CDR3 loop reads CASLQNEKLFF. The CDR3 nucleotides read TGTGCCAGCTTACAGAATGAAAAACTGTTTTTT.

The rearrangement joins TRBV4-2 to TRBJ1-2; perhaps TRBD1 as D (6 bases). Trimming pared 4 bases from V and 6 bases from J, leaving 12 bases between. Germline assignment: CDR1 LGHNA and CDR2 YNFKEQ. The CDR3 length is 13 residues. CDR3 DNA: TGTGCCAGCAGCCCGGGGGGCCCCAATGGCTACACCTTC. It codes for CASSPGGPNGYTF.

CDR3 bases: TGTGCCAGCAGGCCGCCAGGGCCCACTGAAGCTTTCTTT. It specifies CASRPPGPTEAFF. The rearrangement joins TRBV28 to TRBJ1-1; possible D gene TRBD1, 5 bases. There are 13 residues in the CDR3. Germline lookup yields CDR1 MDHEN and CDR2 SYDVKM. The V end was cut by 6 bases, the J end by 4 bases, with 12 bases between.

The table lists this clone with a count of one. The CDR3 here is CAWSVQGILSNQPQHF. CDR3 nucleotide sequence: TGTGCCTGGAGTGTACAGGGGATCCTGAGCAATCAGCCCCAGCATTTT. The V gene is TRBV30, the J gene TRBJ1-5; 7 bases are a match to TRBD1. The CDR3 totals 16 residues. CDR1 GTSNPN and CDR2 SVGIG come from the germline V gene (reference sequence). V trimming: 0 bases; J trimming: 1 base; junction bases outside the gene matches: 6.

The rearrangement joins TRBV11-3 to TRBJ2-1; 9 bases match TRBD2. After removal of 2 bases from V and 6 bases from J, the junction contained 11 bases not matched to a gene. The CDR3 consists of 17 residues. Germline V lookup: CDR1 SGHNT, CDR2 YENEEA. The CDR3 is CASSLRVRGGISNEQFF. The CDR3 nucleotides read TGTGCCAGCAGCTTAAGGGTGCGGGGGGGAATTTCCAATGAGCAGTTCTTC.

This clone was found a few times. The chain employs TRBV11-3 and TRBJ2-1, with 8 positions matching TRBD1. This CDR3 has 18 amino acids. Looked up from germline, CDR1 is SGHNT and CDR2 is YENEEA. The V and J ends lost 0 bases and 1 base, in that order; junction bases with no gene match: 8. The CDR3 reads CASSLEYRTGQSYNEQFF. The CDR3 DNA follows: TGTGCCAGCAGCTTAGAATACCGGACAGGGCAATCCTACAATGAGCAGTTCTTC.

The chain couples TRBV5-1 to TRBJ1-6, with a possible D match to TRBD1 (6 bases). Deletions cut 3 bases from V and 8 bases from J, with 15 bases between. The CDR3 length is 15 residues. CDR1 and CDR2 from the germline V gene are SGHRS and YFSETQ. For the CDR3, the DNA is TGCGCCAGCAGCTACAAGACAGGTTCGGATTCACCCCTCCACTTT. Translated: CASSYKTGSDSPLHF.

The V and J genes are TRBV3-1 (or the pseudogene TRBV3-2) and TRBJ2-3; D is possibly TRBD1 or TRBD2 (5 bases each). Germline V CDR1 and CDR2: LGHDT, YNNKEL (reference sequence). Trimming pared 3 bases from V and 2 bases from J, leaving 12 bases between. The CDR3 contains 15 residues. The CDR3 sequence is CASSHARGYTDTQYF. The CDR3 nucleotides are TGTGCCAGCAGCCACGCCCGGGGCTACACAGATACGCAGTATTTT.

This clone has just a few counts. The chain couples TRBV27 to TRBJ2-7, with TRBD1 identical over 8 bases. This CDR3 is built from 13 residues. The ends lost 6 bases at V and 7 bases at J; junction bases unmatched: 8. Germline V CDR1 and CDR2: MNHEY, SMNVEV (reference sequence). The CDR3 spells CASSSTGGGEQYF. The CDR3 DNA reads as TGTGCCAGCAGCTCAACAGGGGGTGGAGAGCAGTACTTC.

The gene calls are TRBV3-1 (or the pseudogene TRBV3-2) and TRBJ1-2, with 8 nucleotides matching TRBD1. The germline V gene encodes CDR1 LGHDT and CDR2 YNNKEL (reference sequence). There are 14 residues in the CDR3. V lost 4 bases and J lost 4; bases outside the gene matches: 5. CDR3 in DNA: TGTGCCAGCAGCCCAAGTACAGGGGGCTATGGCTACACCTTC. Its translation: CASSPSTGGYGYTF.

V and J are TRBV6-6 and TRBJ1-2, with 8 nucleotides matching TRBD1. In germline, CDR1 is MNHNY, CDR2 SVGAGI (reference sequence). This CDR3 spans 16 amino acids. Trimming removed 4 bases from V and 6 bases from J; junction bases left unmatched: 13. The CDR3 here is CASSLMDRADDNGYTF. In nucleotides, the CDR3 is TGTGCCAGCAGTTTAATGGACAGGGCGGATGATAATGGCTACACCTTC.

This clone was seen once. The chain carries TRBV7-8 and TRBJ2-7; 8 positions match TRBD2. J gave up 2 bases and V 4 bases, and 13 bases lay outside the gene matches. CDR1 is SGHVS, CDR2 FQNEAQ, per germline. This CDR3 is 17 amino acids long. As DNA, the CDR3 is TGTGCCAGCAGCTCTCCAATGGGAAGCGGGGGACCCTACGAGCAGTACTTC. Translating gives CASSSPMGSGGPYEQYF.

The chain combines TRBV9 with TRBJ2-7, with D maybe TRBD2 (6 bases). V lost 0 bases and J 5 bases, leaving 12 bases between the germline ends. CDR1 and CDR2 from the germline V gene are SGDLS and YYNGEE. The CDR3 has 14 residues. The CDR3 loop reads CASSVAGEGNEQYF. The CDR3 DNA sequence: TGTGCCAGCAGCGTAGCGGGAGAAGGCAACGAGCAGTACTTC. Together with reference TRBV9 and TRBJ2-7, the CDR3 gives the full variable domain: DSGVTQTPKHLITATGQRVTLRCSPRSGDLSVYWYQQSLDQGLQFLIQYYNGEERAKGNILERFSAQQFPDLHSELNLSSLELGDSALYFCASSVAGEGNEQYFGPGTRLTVT.

The gene calls are TRBV7-9 and TRBJ2-1; 10 nucleotides align to TRBD2. The CDR3 has 16 residues. In germline, CDR1 is SEHNR, CDR2 FQNEAQ (reference sequence). Trimming cost V 5 bases and J 9 bases; bases outside gene matches: 13. The CDR3 nucleotides read TGTGCCAGCAGCCCCGCCGTCCAGCGGGGGGGCGGTGAGCAGTTCTTC. It translates to CASSPAVQRGGGEQFF.

The rearrangement links TRBV3-1 (or the pseudogene TRBV3-2) to TRBJ2-2, with a possible D match to TRBD1 (6 bases). Trimming took 4 bases from V and 5 from J, leaving 20 bases between them. Germline CDR1 and CDR2: LGHDT and YNNKEL (reference sequence). This CDR3 is 17 amino acids long. CDR3 sequence reads: CASSRTGTTRGTGELFF. The CDR3 nucleotides are TGTGCCAGCAGCCGCACGGGGACAACTAGAGGGACCGGGGAGCTGTTTTTT.

The CDR3 DNA reads as TGTGCCAGTAGTATAGAAAGTGGGACAGGGTCGGGGGCCAACGTCCTGACTTTC. Its translation: CASSIESGTGSGANVLTF. This sequence joins TRBV19 and TRBJ2-6; 9 nucleotides agree with TRBD1. Unmatched junction bases numbered 7, after V lost 0 bases and J lost 4 bases. The germline gives CDR1 LNHDA, CDR2 SQIVND (reference sequence). The CDR3 is made up of 18 amino acids.

The V and J genes are TRBV5-6 and TRBJ1-2; TRBD1 agrees at 10 bases. The germline V gene has CDR1 SGHDT and CDR2 YYEEEE. This CDR3 has 18 amino acids. V lost 0 bases, J lost 1 base, and 9 bases stayed unmatched. CDR3: CASSLGFWDRGSNYGYTF. Here the CDR3 DNA reads TGTGCCAGCAGCTTGGGTTTTTGGGACAGGGGCAGTAACTATGGCTACACCTTC.

V is TRBV5-6 and J is TRBJ1-6, with TRBD1 as a possible D gene (5 bases). The V and J ends lost 6 bases and 5 bases respectively, with 15 bases between them. Germline assignment: CDR1 SGHDT and CDR2 YYEEEE. This CDR3 has 15 amino acids. The CDR3 loop reads CASNSRELHNSPLHF. The CDR3 DNA is TGTGCCAGCAACTCCAGGGAGTTACATAATTCACCCCTCCACTTT.

V and J are TRBV28 and TRBJ2-7; D gene ambiguous. Per the germline V gene, CDR1 is MDHEN and CDR2 is SYDVKM. V dropped 4 bases and J dropped 0 bases, with 13 bases sitting between them. The CDR3 length is 15 residues. In DNA form, the CDR3 reads TGTGCCAGCAGTTATCCCCAAAGAGGCTCCTACGAGCAGTACTTC. Translated: CASSYPQRGSYEQYF.

This clone was counted a single time. The chain employs TRBV7-2 and TRBJ1-2; no firm D call. The CDR3 covers 14 residues. V lost 5 bases, J lost 4 bases, and 14 bases lay in between. CDR1 and CDR2 (germline): SGHTA, FQGNSA. The CDR3 reads CASSIRRAGYGYTF. CDR3 bases: TGTGCCAGCAGCATTAGACGGGCCGGCTATGGCTACACCTTC.

V is TRBV25-1 and J is TRBJ2-5; TRBD1 matches 10 bases. Germline V gives CDR1 MGHDK, CDR2 SYGVNS. Trimming removed 5 bases from V and 5 bases from J; junction bases left unmatched: 11. The CDR3 sequence is 16 residues long. CDR3: CASSYVTGTGVETQYF. The CDR3 region has the DNA TGTGCCAGCAGTTACGTAACTGGGACAGGGGTCGAGACCCAGTACTTC.

This chain connects TRBV15 to TRBJ2-5, with 7 positions matching TRBD1. The CDR3 loop spans 16 amino acids. CDR1 is LNHNV and CDR2 is YYDKDF in the germline V gene (reference sequence). V was clipped by 0 bases and J by 1 base; unmatched bases: 5. This chain's CDR3 is CATSRDLGQAQETQYF. CDR3 DNA sequence: TGTGCCACCAGCAGAGATTTAGGACAGGCCCAAGAGACCCAGTACTTC.

V and J are TRBV30 and TRBJ1-2; unclear D gene. CDR3 size: 15 residues. Germline loops: CDR1 GTSNPN, CDR2 SVGIG (reference sequence). Trimming took 4 bases from V and 7 from J, leaving 22 bases between them. CDR3 amino acids: CAWMFEFSGNPGYTF. The CDR3 nucleotides are TGTGCCTGGATGTTCGAGTTTTCGGGGAATCCTGGCTACACCTTC.

A few counts support this clone. The CDR3 nucleotides are TGTGCCAGCAGCCCTAGTCCCTTTTGGGCCGAGCAGTACTTC. Protein product: CASSPSPFWAEQYF. V is TRBV7-9 and J is TRBJ2-7; D gene uncertain. V shed 5 bases and J shed 6 bases, with 17 bases lying between them. The CDR3 runs 14 residues. Germline V lookup: CDR1 SEHNR, CDR2 FQNEAQ (reference sequence).